This entry is about one T cell receptor (beta chain). Its target is not known. This specimen comes from a study of cytomegalovirus exposure and HLA in healthy donors. General study results and limits: Accounts indicate the classifier identified cytomegalovirus status with strong specificity and sensitivity. An analysis that came later showed most CMV-associated TCR beta chains appearing HLA-restricted. Among immune exposure information, only CMV serostatus was available.

PCR primers comprised 60 Vbeta and 13 Jbeta primers. TCRdb keeps only in-frame clones here, not all; method: immunoSEQ multiplex PCR. The sample records 150,000 to 200,000 clones, roughly 80% being singletons. CDR1 and CDR2 (germline): DFQATT, SNEGSKA (reference sequence). This CDR3 is built from 11 residues. Input material: PBMCs. The J gene is TRBJ2-7, the V gene TRBV20-1; 7 bases fit TRBD1. This clonotype was obtained from a woman between 40 and 50 years old in good health and CMV-seronegative. For the CDR3, the DNA is TGCAGAGCCGGGACAGACTACGAGCAGTACTTC. It codes for CRAGTDYEQYF.